This T cell receptor (beta chain) was recovered during a study of blood T cell repertoires in COVID-19 (dated by TCRdb to the early 2020s). Concerning the study at large: Samples covering the acute and convalescent phases of COVID-19 were provided by collaborators in the United States, Italy and Spain. The prospective study material was composed of cDNA or gDNA derived from T cells, B-cell-depleted T cells, or PBMCs. The dataset comprised deeply sampled blood TCRbeta repertoires from subjects exposed to, actively infected with, or recovered from COVID-19. The repertoires were released in a freely available public database intended as a resource for research on the immune response to SARS-CoV-2. The samples were drawn from the first 160 participants of the ongoing ImmuneRACE study and from 950 to 1,500 subjects provided by 6 global collaborators. The sample metadata nearly always contained a de-identified subject ID, COVID-19 status, age in years and sex. Where available, HLA class I and class II types were taken from metadata supplied by the sample provider and were not determined by assay-based typing.

As for this clone: Its antigen is currently not known. No qualities accompany the bases; no much larger clone lies one base away.

What the authors observed across the whole study: Clinical and demographic metadata were provided uncurated, with the amount varying by source and participant.

The collaborating institutions used their own protocols to collect whole blood in K2EDTA tubes. For TCRbeta analysis, collaborators shipped samples as frozen whole blood, isolated PBMCs, or DNA extracted from either of those sample types. TCRbeta CDR3 regions were amplified from genomic DNA by means of the immunoSEQ Assay, a bias-controlled multiplex PCR. Per the original workflow: Nucleated cell counts per sample were estimated from amplification of reference gene primers within the assay. Sequence reads were collapsed and filtered to measure the absolute abundance of every unique TCRbeta CDR3 rearrangement. For each sample, productive Simpson clonality was calculated as the square root of Simpson's diversity index across productive rearrangements. TCRdb obtained this table from immuneACCESS and retained in-frame rearrangements with V and J assigned. These tables miss some clones; where compared with another copy, unresolved V genes account for less than half of the shortfall, and the remainder is unexplained. The D gene and trimming were derived from the DNA, and the V and J assignments and clone size from that table. The sample table holds tens of thousands of clones, of which roughly 83% were seen once. 5% to 7% of the sample is in the top ten clones.

The CDR3 runs 12 amino acids, cysteine and phenylalanine included. Only CDR3 DNA remains: 36 bases, in frame from the first base. Between the V and J ends, shortened by 3 bases and 7 bases respectively, the junction contains 6 bases. Reading the germline V gene gives CDR1 MDHEN and CDR2 SYDVKM. The rearrangement joined TRBV28 to TRBJ1-4, with no reliable assignment of the D segment. Source material: peripheral blood. The receptor comes from a woman in her sixties with acute or convalescent COVID-19. The CDR3 corresponds to CASSFPGEKLFF. The nucleotide sequence reads as follows: TGTGCCAGCAGTTTCCCGGGTGAAAAACTGTTTTTT.